This TCR beta chain originates from a study of CD8 T cells in Susac syndrome. RNA was extracted with the RNeasy kit, and a quantity of roughly 0.45 to 1 ug was reverse transcribed using random hexamers. TCRdb processed the immunoSEQ multiplex PCR reads anew with MiXCR; each CDR3 protein has one entry. The sample records fewer than 35,000 distinct CDR3 sequences, approximately 94% being singletons. V was clipped by 2 bases and J by 0 bases, with 9 bases between them. The CDR3 consists of 14 residues. Germline loops: CDR1 SGHKS, CDR2 YYEKEE (reference sequence). The TCR sequence derives from a human donor in good health. Sequences were obtained from CD8+ T cells from PBMCs. The V gene is TRBV5-5, the J gene TRBJ2-7; D remains unclear. In DNA, the CDR3 is TGTGCCAGCAGCTTAGAGAGTTACTCCTACGAGCAGTACTTC. Translated: CASSLESYSYEQYF.